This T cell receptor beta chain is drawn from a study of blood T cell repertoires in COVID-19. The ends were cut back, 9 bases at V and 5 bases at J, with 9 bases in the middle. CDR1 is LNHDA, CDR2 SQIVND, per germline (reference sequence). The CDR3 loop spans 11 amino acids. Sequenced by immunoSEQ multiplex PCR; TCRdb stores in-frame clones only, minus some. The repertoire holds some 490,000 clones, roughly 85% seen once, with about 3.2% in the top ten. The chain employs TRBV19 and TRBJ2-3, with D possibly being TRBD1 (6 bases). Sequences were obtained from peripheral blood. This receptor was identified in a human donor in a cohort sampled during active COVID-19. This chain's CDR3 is CASRGRDTQYF. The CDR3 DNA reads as TGTGCCAGCAGGGGTCGAGATACGCAGTATTTT.